This T cell receptor beta chain came from a study of shared clonotypes between healthy human individuals. About the study: Ranging from 18 to 49 in age, donors were two women and three men.

Looked up from germline, CDR1 is MGHRA and CDR2 is YSYEKL. Trimming took 4 bases from V and 1 from J; bases not matched to a gene: 6. CDR3 size: 16 residues. The data were produced by immunoSEQ multiplex PCR, yet TCRdb's version contains in-frame clones alone and is incomplete. This sample has about 380,000 clones, with roughly 96% found just once. The study, taken as a whole, reports: Shared clonotypes: about 5.3% naive CD4, under 4% naive CD8, about 2.5% memory CD4, about 0.41% memory CD8.

With CCR7-negative CD45RA+ TemRA cells, CD45RO+ cells were combined in CD8 memory. On this clone: Its antigen is unknown.

This clonotype originated in a man aged 25-45 years in good health. This chain connects TRBV4-1 to TRBJ2-3, with TRBD1 identical over 9 bases. The specimen sequenced was memory CD8+ T cells sorted from blood. As to subset: CD45RO+ cells pooled with CCR7-negative TemRA cells. CDR3 region: CASSPRWTGGTDTQYF. The CDR3 DNA sequence: TGCGCCAGCAGCCCTCGATGGACAGGGGGCACAGATACGCAGTATTTT.